The 10 T cell receptor beta chains presented below share a single source sample, sequenced in a study of identical twins. Each CDR3 protein is one row after TCRdb ran MiXCR on the 5' RACE reads. The repertoire includes roughly 690,000 distinct CDR3 sequences, approximately 6% of them detected once, and 1.5% to 2% sits in the top ten. Sequencing used naive T cells sorted from blood. These receptors were collected from a man aged 18 to 35 in good health.

There are a few counts of this clonotype. The chain joins TRBV11-1 to TRBJ2-7; D perhaps matches TRBD2 (5 bases). Germline V gives CDR1 SGHAT, CDR2 FQDESV (reference sequence). The CDR3 has 16 residues. V lost 5 bases and J 9 bases, leaving 26 bases between the germline ends. CDR3 residues: CASSNTAGRKDKGQYF. The CDR3 coding sequence is TGTGCCAGCAGCAACACCGCGGGCAGGAAGGATAAAGGGCAGTACTTC.

With regard to this clonotype: A much larger clone differs from this one at a single base, so this may be a read error. Given the absence of the conserved phenylalanine or tryptophan at the CDR3 end, a read error is likely. The chain has TRBV4-1 and TRBJ2-7; 11 nucleotides line up with TRBD2. Per the germline V gene, CDR1 is MGHRA and CDR2 is YSYEKL. The junction had 0 bases not matched to a gene; V was cut back by 1 base and J by 1 base. The CDR3 spans 15 residues. The CDR3 loop is CASSQGLAGSYEQYI. The CDR3 DNA sequence: TGCGCCAGCAGCCAAGGACTAGCGGGATCCTACGAGCAGTACATC.

This clonotype was found a few times. The V and J genes are TRBV11-2 and TRBJ1-1; 10 positions match TRBD1. This CDR3 has 15 residues. V trimming: 2 bases; J trimming: 3 bases; junction bases outside the gene matches: 3. Per the germline V gene, CDR1 is SGHAT and CDR2 is FQNNGV. The CDR3 loop is CASSLRGQGYTEAFF. For the CDR3, the DNA is TGTGCCAGCAGCTTACGGGGACAGGGGTACACTGAAGCTTTCTTT.

This clonotype was counted many times. The chain carries TRBV12-3 or TRBV12-4 and TRBJ2-3; D gene unclear. V was trimmed by 1 base and J by 4 bases, leaving 9 bases between them. CDR3 length: 14 residues. The CDR3 DNA sequence: TGTGCCAGCAGTTTAGGACTCACATCAGATACGCAGTATTTT. Protein: CASSLGLTSDTQYF.

V usage is TRBV19 and J usage is TRBJ1-3; D remains unclear. The CDR3 has 15 amino acids. V was pared by 0 bases and J by 4 bases, with 10 bases between. Germline V gene lookup returns CDR1 LNHDA and CDR2 SQIVND (reference sequence). The CDR3 is CASSIEGWTGNTIYF. The CDR3 bases are TGTGCCAGTAGTATAGAAGGGTGGACGGGAAACACCATATATTTT.

This clonotype has ten or more counts. The chain is built from TRBV25-1 and TRBJ2-3; 13 bases line up with TRBD2. The J segment lost 4 bases and the V segment lost 3 bases, leaving 7 bases of the junction unmatched. The CDR3 spans 17 residues. CDR1 is MGHDK, CDR2 SYGVNS, per germline. The CDR3 DNA reads as TGTGCCAGCAGTGACCCCACTAGCGGGAGGGCCCCAGATACGCAGTATTTT. Protein: CASSDPTSGRAPDTQYF.

This clonotype was seen at least ten times. The gene calls are TRBV28 and TRBJ2-5, with 7 positions matching TRBD1. The V gene end was trimmed by 6 bases and the J gene end by 5 bases; junction bases not matched to a gene: 12. The CDR3 is made up of 15 amino acids. Germline CDR1 is MDHEN and CDR2 is SYDVKM. The CDR3 loop is CASSPPQTGIETQYF. The CDR3 region has the DNA TGTGCCAGCAGCCCACCCCAGACAGGGATCGAGACCCAGTACTTC. Complete variable domain (other parts from reference TRBV28 and TRBJ2-5): DVKVTQSSRYLVKRTGEKVFLECVQDMDHENMFWYRQDPGLGLRLIYFSYDVKMKEKGDIPEGYSVSREKKERFSLILESASTNQTSMYLCASSPPQTGIETQYFGPGTRLLVL.

The chain links TRBV18 to TRBJ2-7, with a tentative D call TRBD1 (5 bases). V lost 2 bases, J lost 3 bases, and 20 bases lay in between. The length of the CDR3 is 17 residues. CDR1 and CDR2 from the germline V gene are KGHSH and LQKENI. This CDR3 is CASSPTFRNRKVYEQYV. CDR3 bases: TGTGCCAGCTCACCAACATTCAGAAACAGGAAAGTCTACGAGCAGTACGTC.

The chain recombines TRBV10-3 with TRBJ2-3; no clear D. There are 13 residues in the CDR3. CDR1 is ENHRY and CDR2 is SYGVKD in the germline V gene. The ends were cut back, 3 bases at V and 0 bases at J, with 4 bases in the middle. The DNA of the CDR3 is TGTGCCATCAGTGACAGTAGCACAGATACGCAGTATTTT. This gives the protein CAISDSSTDTQYF.

This clonotype was counted between two and nine times. The V call is TRBV2, the J call TRBJ1-6; 9 positions agree with TRBD1. The CDR3 consists of 13 residues. Germline CDR1 and CDR2: SNHLY and FYNNEI. With V trimmed by 8 bases and J by 11 bases, 7 bases remained unmatched. The CDR3 reads CASHWGQGPPLHF. In DNA, the CDR3 is TGTGCCAGCCACTGGGGACAGGGCCCACCCCTCCACTTT.